Below, 29 T cell receptor beta chains from the same sample are listed, as sequenced in a study of shared T cell receptors in the human thymus. Sequenced by immunoSEQ multiplex PCR; TCRdb stores in-frame clones only, minus some. The data hold just under 550,000 clones, with around three quarters observed a single time. The data also belong to a second study, concerning human thymus T cells.

Sequencing was carried out using thymocytes. These receptors originate from a boy less than two years old with a congenital heart defect.

This clone was recorded once. This chain links TRBV15 with TRBJ2-7; D is uncertain. V lost 1 base, J lost 7 bases, and 17 bases lay in between. Per the germline V gene, CDR1 is LNHNV and CDR2 is YYDKDF (reference sequence). The CDR3 runs to 15 residues. The CDR3 DNA reads TGTGCCACCAGCAGAGGGTCCAGAATAACCCAAGAGCAGTACTTC. As protein: CATSRGSRITQEQYF.

The chain couples TRBV2 to TRBJ2-7; 13 bases match TRBD2. Trimming removed 4 bases from V and 6 bases from J; junction bases left unmatched: 9. This CDR3 region has 16 residues. Germline CDR1 is SNHLY and CDR2 is FYNNEI. CDR3 bases: TGTGCCAGCAGTGGAGGACTAGCGGGAGAATCCCTCGAGCAGTACTTC. This encodes CASSGGLAGESLEQYF.

V usage is TRBV7-2 and J usage is TRBJ2-5; D is perhaps TRBD2 (5 bases). This CDR3 is 13 amino acids long. Trimming removed 5 bases from V and 4 bases from J, with 11 bases in between. Germline V CDR1 and CDR2: SGHTA, FQGNSA. DNA for the CDR3: TGTGCCAGCAGCCCCCCGGGGTCAGAGACCCAGTACTTC. It encodes CASSPPGSETQYF. Complete variable domain (other parts from reference TRBV7-2 and TRBJ2-5): GAGVSQSPSNKVTEKGKDVELRCDPISGHTALYWYRQSLGQGLEFLIYFQGNSAPDKSGLPSDRFSAERTGGSVSTLTIQRTQQEDSAVYLCASSPPGSETQYFGPGTRLLVL.

The chain uses TRBV27 and TRBJ1-1, with 7 positions matching TRBD1. Per germline, CDR1 MNHEY and CDR2 SMNVEV (reference sequence). Losses at the gene ends were 5 bases for V and 1 base for J; bases not matched to a gene: 7. The CDR3 is 15 residues long. The CDR3 is CASSGSGTENTEAFF. In DNA form, the CDR3 reads TGTGCCAGCAGTGGTTCCGGGACAGAGAACACTGAAGCTTTCTTT.

This rearrangement joins TRBV9 to TRBJ2-7; 9 nucleotides line up with TRBD2. The V segment lost 0 bases and the J segment 6 bases; nucleotides outside the gene matches: 10. Germline-derived CDR1 and CDR2 are SGDLS and YYNGEE. This CDR3 has 16 amino acids. DNA for the CDR3: TGTGCCAGCAGCGTAGTAGATTCCGGTAGCGGGAGCGAGCAGTACTTC. Its translation: CASSVVDSGSGSEQYF.

The chain has TRBV11-2 and TRBJ2-7; 7 positions agree with TRBD1. J gave up 0 bases and V 4 bases, and 9 bases lay outside the gene matches. Germline assignment: CDR1 SGHAT and CDR2 FQNNGV. This CDR3 is 16 amino acids long. The CDR3 DNA reads TGTGCCAGCAGCTGCGAAGAGGGACAGATCTCCTACGAGCAGTACTTC. It encodes CASSCEEGQISYEQYF. The complete variable domain, with remaining parts taken from reference TRBV11-2 and TRBJ2-7, reads EAGVAQSPRYKIIEKRQSVAFWCNPISGHATLYWYQQILGQGPKLLIQFQNNGVVDDSQLPKDRFSAERLKGVDSTLKIQPAKLEDSAVYLCASSCEEGQISYEQYFGPGTRLTVT.

The chain links TRBV5-6 to TRBJ2-7; 12 bases align to TRBD2. V shed 0 bases and J 3 bases; nucleotides not matched to a gene: 4. The CDR3 consists of 16 residues. Germline V CDR1 and CDR2: SGHDT, YYEEEE. The CDR3: CASSLGGLAGYYEQYF. CDR3 DNA: TGTGCCAGCAGCTTGGGGGGACTAGCGGGTTACTACGAGCAGTACTTC.

The rearrangement uses TRBV6-6 and TRBJ2-1; 13 bases match TRBD2. The CDR3 is made up of 16 amino acids. V shed 6 bases and J 2 bases; nucleotides not matched to a gene: 4. Germline lookup yields CDR1 MNHNY and CDR2 SVGAGI (reference sequence). The CDR3 reads CASREGLAGTYNEQFF. In nucleotides, the CDR3 is TGTGCCAGCAGGGAGGGACTAGCGGGAACCTACAATGAGCAGTTCTTC.

This chain joins TRBV7-2 and TRBJ2-7; a weak D match, TRBD2 (6 bases). Germline CDR1 SGHTA, CDR2 FQGNSA. The length of the CDR3 is 13 residues. Trimming pared 3 bases from V and 5 bases from J, leaving 11 bases between. The CDR3 here is CASSFPGADEQYF. CDR3 bases: TGTGCCAGCAGCTTCCCGGGAGCGGACGAGCAGTACTTC.

The rearrangement joins TRBV29-1 to TRBJ2-5, with D possibly matching TRBD2 (6 bases). Germline-derived CDR1 and CDR2 are SQVTM and ANQGSEA. The ends were cut back, 2 bases at V and 1 base at J, with 8 bases in the middle. The CDR3 is 13 residues long. CDR3 sequence (DNA): TGCAGCGTTGAAAGCGGGTCCCAAGAGACCCAGTACTTC. It encodes CSVESGSQETQYF.

This rearrangement joins TRBV27 to TRBJ1-6, with D unclear. Germline CDR1 and CDR2: MNHEY and SMNVEV (reference sequence). This CDR3 is 15 amino acids long. V was clipped by 4 bases and J by 8 bases, with 15 bases between them. The CDR3 coding sequence is TGTGCCAGCAGTTCCCTAGCTCATGACCATTCACCCCTCCACTTT. The encoded protein is CASSSLAHDHSPLHF.

This chain joins TRBV4-2 and TRBJ2-5, with D perhaps matching TRBD2 (5 bases). The CDR3 has 16 amino acids. Trimming removed 3 bases from V and 1 base from J, with 15 bases in between. The germline CDR1 and CDR2 sequences are LGHNA and YNFKEQ. Here the CDR3 reads CASSQGPQRSQETQYF. As DNA, the CDR3 is TGTGCCAGCAGCCAGGGCCCCCAGCGGTCCCAAGAGACCCAGTACTTC.

The genes are TRBV27 and TRBJ2-7; no definite D call. V gave up 6 bases and J gave up 3 bases, with 21 bases separating them. Germline CDR1 and CDR2: MNHEY and SMNVEV (reference sequence). CDR3 length: 16 residues. The CDR3 sequence is CASSKTPRVSGYEQYF. For the CDR3, the DNA is TGTGCCAGCAGCAAAACACCCCGGGTATCCGGCTACGAGCAGTACTTC.

In this sample, this clone turned up once. The genes are TRBV5-5 and TRBJ2-2; 12 nucleotides line up with TRBD1. The germline V gene has CDR1 SGHKS and CDR2 YYEKEE (reference sequence). V dropped 0 bases and J dropped 4; count of bases not matched to a gene: 13. The CDR3 runs 20 residues. The CDR3, as DNA: TGTGCCAGCAGCTTGGGTCGTTGGGACAGGGGGCCGAAAGGCACCGGGGAGCTGTTTTTT. It codes for CASSLGRWDRGPKGTGELFF.

This chain connects TRBV15 to TRBJ1-1; TRBD1 matches 7 bases. The CDR3 totals 15 residues. CDR1 is LNHNV, CDR2 YYDKDF, per germline (reference sequence). Trimming took 0 bases from V and 4 from J; bases not matched to a gene: 5. The CDR3 DNA reads as TGTGCCACCAGCAGAGATCGGGACAGTACCACTGAAGCTTTCTTT. This translates into CATSRDRDSTTEAFF.

This clone was seen only a few times. V is TRBV6-1 and J is TRBJ2-7; 8 bases map to TRBD2. Unmatched junction bases numbered 13, after V lost 2 bases and J lost 7 bases. The germline V gene encodes CDR1 MNHNS and CDR2 SASEGT. CDR3 length: 16 amino acids. This chain's CDR3 is CASSERASGPRGEQYF. CDR3 DNA: TGTGCCAGCAGTGAACGGGCTAGCGGGCCCCGGGGTGAGCAGTACTTC.

This chain joins TRBV7-9 and TRBJ1-1, with D tentatively TRBD1 (5 bases). The CDR3 totals 14 residues. V was trimmed by 10 bases and J by 2 bases, leaving 17 bases between them. Per germline, CDR1 SEHNR and CDR2 FQNEAQ (reference sequence). CDR3 amino acids: CAKFYGQGNTEAFF. CDR3 sequence (DNA): TGTGCCAAATTCTACGGGCAGGGTAACACTGAAGCTTTCTTT.

The CDR3 sequence: CAWSVSSHEQFF. DNA of the CDR3: TGTGCCTGGAGTGTTTCTAGCCATGAGCAGTTCTTC. The rearrangement uses TRBV30 and TRBJ2-1, with D maybe TRBD2 (5 bases). The germline gives CDR1 GTSNPN, CDR2 SVGIG (reference sequence). The CDR3 runs to 12 residues. V lost 0 bases and J 8 bases, leaving 8 bases between the germline ends.

The sample holds a few counts of this clone. The chain is built from TRBV12-5 and TRBJ1-1, with a possible D match to TRBD1 (5 bases). Germline CDR1 is LGHNT and CDR2 is FRNRAP. There are 13 residues in the CDR3. Trimming removed 5 bases at V and 2 bases at J, with 9 bases between. CDR3 bases: TGTGCTAGTGGTACTGACAGAAACACTGAAGCTTTCTTT. Its translation: CASGTDRNTEAFF.

The V call is TRBV27, the J call TRBJ1-2; D remains unclear. Trimming took 3 bases from V and 7 from J, leaving 18 bases between them. The CDR3 totals 15 residues. CDR1 and CDR2 (germline): MNHEY, SMNVEV (reference sequence). The CDR3 DNA is TGTGCCAGCAGTTTGGGCCCCGGGCCCCGGGGTGGCTACACCTTC. Translated: CASSLGPGPRGGYTF.

The chain carries TRBV7-6 and TRBJ2-1, with 11 bases lining up with TRBD2. The V and J ends lost 3 bases and 10 bases, in that order; junction bases with no gene match: 11. This CDR3 contains 16 residues. Per germline, CDR1 SGHVS and CDR2 FNYEAQ. This CDR3 is CASSFFLAGGDGEQFF. The CDR3 DNA is TGTGCCAGCAGCTTCTTTCTAGCGGGAGGAGACGGAGAGCAGTTCTTC.

In the case of this clone: Within the sample, other DNA sequences also encode this same CDR3. The rearrangement joins TRBV14 to TRBJ1-1, with TRBD1 as a possible D gene (5 bases). V shed 4 bases and J shed 0 bases, with 12 bases lying between them. The CDR3 covers 15 residues. Germline V gene data show CDR1 as SGHDN and CDR2 as FVKESK. The CDR3 DNA sequence: TGTGCCAGCAGCCGACTCGGACACTTGAACACTGAAGCTTTCTTT. Translated, it gives CASSRLGHLNTEAFF.

The chain recombines TRBV14 with TRBJ2-2, with 8 positions matching TRBD2. This CDR3 is 19 amino acids long. After removal of 0 bases from V and 4 bases from J, the junction contained 13 bases not matched to a gene. Germline-derived CDR1 and CDR2 are SGHDN and FVKESK. The CDR3 coding sequence is TGTGCCAGCAGCCAAGATTCGGAGGTCGGGAGGGCCGGCACCGGGGAGCTGTTTTTT. Translating it yields CASSQDSEVGRAGTGELFF. Supplemented by reference TRBV14 and TRBJ2-2, the full variable domain reads EAGVTQFPSHSVIEKGQTVTLRCDPISGHDNLYWYRRVMGKEIKFLLHFVKESKQDESGMPNNRFLAERTGGTYSTLKVQPAELEDSGVYFCASSQDSEVGRAGTGELFFGEGSRLTVL.

Only one count was recorded for this clone. This chain connects TRBV15 to TRBJ1-5; TRBD1 matches 7 bases. The J segment lost 3 bases and the V segment lost 5 bases, leaving 4 bases of the junction unmatched. Germline lookup yields CDR1 LNHNV and CDR2 YYDKDF (reference sequence). The CDR3 is 14 residues long. The CDR3 DNA follows: TGTGCCACCAGCCACGACAGGGACAATCAGCCCCAGCATTTT. Protein product: CATSHDRDNQPQHF.

The J gene is TRBJ2-1, the V gene TRBV4-2; 9 bases are shared with TRBD2. The V and J ends lost 4 bases and 10 bases, in that order; junction bases with no gene match: 14. Germline V lookup: CDR1 LGHNA, CDR2 YNFKEQ. The CDR3 loop spans 16 amino acids. The CDR3 DNA reads TGTGCCAGCAGCCCCCCCCGGACTAGCGATCTCCGGGAGCAGTTCTTC. Encoded protein: CASSPPRTSDLREQFF.

This clone has only a few counts. V usage is TRBV27 and J usage is TRBJ1-2; 10 bases align to TRBD1. Germline loops: CDR1 MNHEY, CDR2 SMNVEV (reference sequence). Germline trimming cut 6 bases from V and 7 bases from J; bases unmatched to any gene: 5. This CDR3 comprises 13 residues. The chain's CDR3 is CASRRQGAPGYTF. For the CDR3, the DNA is TGTGCCAGCAGACGACAGGGGGCGCCTGGCTACACCTTC.

V and J are TRBV27 and TRBJ1-2; 9 nucleotides agree with TRBD1. The germline V gene has CDR1 MNHEY and CDR2 SMNVEV (reference sequence). The CDR3 has 17 amino acids. V was clipped by 5 bases and J by 3 bases; unmatched bases: 13. This CDR3 reads CASSQGEGTGRHYGYTF. The CDR3 region has the DNA TGTGCCAGCAGTCAGGGGGAGGGGACAGGGCGACACTATGGCTACACCTTC.

The chain employs TRBV5-6 and TRBJ2-1; D is unresolved. The CDR3 totals 17 residues. The germline gives CDR1 SGHDT, CDR2 YYEEEE. Between the trimmed V and J ends, which lost 1 base and 1 base, there was a span of 15 bases. The CDR3 region is CASSLLRSLFSYNEQFF. DNA for the CDR3: TGTGCCAGCAGCTTGCTTCGGTCGCTTTTTTCCTACAATGAGCAGTTCTTC. Variable domain in full (rest from reference TRBV5-6 and TRBJ2-1): DAGVTQSPTHLIKTRGQQVTLRCSPKSGHDTVSWYQQALGQGPQFIFQYYEEEERQRGNFPDRFSGHQFPNYSSELNVNALLLGDSALYLCASSLLRSLFSYNEQFFGPGTRLTVL.

This clone occurred a few times. The chain carries TRBV6-1 and TRBJ2-1, with 7 positions matching TRBD2. The V segment lost 2 bases and the J segment 7 bases; nucleotides outside the gene matches: 11. Germline V gene data show CDR1 as MNHNS and CDR2 as SASEGT. The length of the CDR3 is 16 residues. The CDR3 reads CASSEWEGPGGNEQFF. CDR3 in DNA: TGTGCCAGCAGTGAATGGGAGGGACCCGGGGGGAATGAGCAGTTCTTC.